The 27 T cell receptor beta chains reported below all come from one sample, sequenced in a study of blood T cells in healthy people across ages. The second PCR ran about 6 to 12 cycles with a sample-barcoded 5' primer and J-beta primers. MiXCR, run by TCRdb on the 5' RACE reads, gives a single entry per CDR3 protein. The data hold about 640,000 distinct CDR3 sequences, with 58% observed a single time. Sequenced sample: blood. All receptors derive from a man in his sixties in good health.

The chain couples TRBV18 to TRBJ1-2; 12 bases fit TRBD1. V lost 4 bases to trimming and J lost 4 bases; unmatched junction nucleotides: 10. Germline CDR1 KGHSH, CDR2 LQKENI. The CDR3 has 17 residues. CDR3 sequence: CASSQWDRGRASYGYTF. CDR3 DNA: TGTGCCAGCTCACAATGGGACAGGGGGCGAGCCTCCTATGGCTACACCTTC.

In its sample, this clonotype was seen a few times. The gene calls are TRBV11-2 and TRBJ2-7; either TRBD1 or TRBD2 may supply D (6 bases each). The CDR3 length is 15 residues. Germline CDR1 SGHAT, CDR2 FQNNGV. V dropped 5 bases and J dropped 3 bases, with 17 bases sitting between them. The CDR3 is CASSLMEGGYYEQYF. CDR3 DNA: TGTGCCAGCAGCCTAATGGAAGGGGGGTACTACGAGCAGTACTTC.

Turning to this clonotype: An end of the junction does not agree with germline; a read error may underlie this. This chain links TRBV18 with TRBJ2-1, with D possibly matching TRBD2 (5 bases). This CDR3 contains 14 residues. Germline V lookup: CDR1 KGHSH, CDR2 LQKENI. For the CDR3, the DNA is TGTGCCAGCTCACCATCGGACTCCAACAATGAGCAGTTCTTC. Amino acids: CASSPSDSNNEQFF.

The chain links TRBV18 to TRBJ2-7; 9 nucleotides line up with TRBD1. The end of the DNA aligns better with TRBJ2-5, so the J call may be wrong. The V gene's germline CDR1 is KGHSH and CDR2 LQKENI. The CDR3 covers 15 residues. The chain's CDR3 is CASSDGTGGRETQYF. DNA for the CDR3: TGTGCCAGCTCAGATGGAACAGGGGGCAGAGAGACCCAGTACTTC.

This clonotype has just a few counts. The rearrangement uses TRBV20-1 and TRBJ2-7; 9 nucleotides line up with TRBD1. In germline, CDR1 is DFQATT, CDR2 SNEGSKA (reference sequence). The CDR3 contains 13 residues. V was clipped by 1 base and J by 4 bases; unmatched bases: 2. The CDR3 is CSARGGTGYEQYF. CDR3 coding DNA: TGCAGTGCTAGAGGCGGGACAGGGTACGAGCAGTACTTC.

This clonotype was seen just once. The CDR3 bases are TGTGCCAGCAGCTTGTCTGGACCCTATCGAGATACGCAGTATTTT. Translating gives CASSLSGPYRDTQYF. The V and J genes are TRBV5-6 and TRBJ2-3; D is uncertain. Deletions cut 1 base from V and 5 bases from J, with 14 bases between. CDR3 length: 15 residues. The germline CDR1 and CDR2 sequences are SGHDT and YYEEEE. Filled out from reference TRBV5-6 and TRBJ2-3, the complete variable domain reads DAGVTQSPTHLIKTRGQQVTLRCSPKSGHDTVSWYQQALGQGPQFIFQYYEEEERQRGNFPDRFSGHQFPNYSSELNVNALLLGDSALYLCASSLSGPYRDTQYFGPGTRLTVL.

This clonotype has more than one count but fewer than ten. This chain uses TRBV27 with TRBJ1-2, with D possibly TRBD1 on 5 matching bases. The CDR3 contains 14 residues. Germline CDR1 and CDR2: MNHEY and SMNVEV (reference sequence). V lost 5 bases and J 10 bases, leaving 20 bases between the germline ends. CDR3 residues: CASSASWGKGYYTF. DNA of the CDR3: TGTGCCAGCAGTGCTTCGTGGGGGAAAGGGTACTACACCTTC.

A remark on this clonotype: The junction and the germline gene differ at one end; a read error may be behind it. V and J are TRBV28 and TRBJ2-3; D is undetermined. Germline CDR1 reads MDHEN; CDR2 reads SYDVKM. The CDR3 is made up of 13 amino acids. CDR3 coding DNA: TGTGCCAGCAAACGTCGGAACACAGATGCGCAGTATTTT. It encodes CASKRRNTDAQYF. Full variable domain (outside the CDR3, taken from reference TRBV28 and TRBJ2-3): DVKVTQSSRYLVKRTGEKVFLECVQDMDHENMFWYRQDPGLGLRLIYFSYDVKMKEKGDIPEGYSVSREKKERFSLILESASTNQTSMYLCASKRRNTDAQYFGPGTRLTVL.

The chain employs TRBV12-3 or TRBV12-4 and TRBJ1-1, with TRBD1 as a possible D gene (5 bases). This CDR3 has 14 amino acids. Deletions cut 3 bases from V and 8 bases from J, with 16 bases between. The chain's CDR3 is CASSFFEGIGEAFF. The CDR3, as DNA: TGTGCCAGCAGTTTTTTCGAGGGGATAGGAGAAGCTTTCTTT.

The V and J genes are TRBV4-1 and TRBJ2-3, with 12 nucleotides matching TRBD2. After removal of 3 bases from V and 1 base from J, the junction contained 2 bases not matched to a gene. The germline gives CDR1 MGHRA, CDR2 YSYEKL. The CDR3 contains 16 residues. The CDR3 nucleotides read TGCGCCAGCAGCCACAGACTAGCGGGGGGCACAGATACGCAGTATTTT. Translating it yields CASSHRLAGGTDTQYF.

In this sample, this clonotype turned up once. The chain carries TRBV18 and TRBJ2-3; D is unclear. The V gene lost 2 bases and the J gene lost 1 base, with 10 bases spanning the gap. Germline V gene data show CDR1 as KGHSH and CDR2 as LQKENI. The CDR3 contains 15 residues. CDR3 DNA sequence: TGTGCCAGCTCACCAAGAGACGAGGGCACAGATACGCAGTATTTT. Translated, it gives CASSPRDEGTDTQYF.

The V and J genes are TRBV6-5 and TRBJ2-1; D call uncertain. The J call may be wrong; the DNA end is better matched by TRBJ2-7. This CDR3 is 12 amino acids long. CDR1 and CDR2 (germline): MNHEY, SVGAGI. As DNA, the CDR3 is TGTGCCAGCTGGCGCCCCAACCATGAGCAGTACTTC. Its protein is CASWRPNHEQYF.

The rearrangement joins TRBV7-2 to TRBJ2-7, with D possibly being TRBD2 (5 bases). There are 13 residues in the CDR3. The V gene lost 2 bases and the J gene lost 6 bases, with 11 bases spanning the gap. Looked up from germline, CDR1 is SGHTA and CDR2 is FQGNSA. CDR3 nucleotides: TGTGCCAGCAGCTTACGGGCGGGCCGCGAGCAGTACTTC. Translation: CASSLRAGREQYF. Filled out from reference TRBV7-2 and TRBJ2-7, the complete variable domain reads GAGVSQSPSNKVTEKGKDVELRCDPISGHTALYWYRQSLGQGLEFLIYFQGNSAPDKSGLPSDRFSAERTGGSVSTLTIQRTQQEDSAVYLCASSLRAGREQYFGPGTRLTVT.

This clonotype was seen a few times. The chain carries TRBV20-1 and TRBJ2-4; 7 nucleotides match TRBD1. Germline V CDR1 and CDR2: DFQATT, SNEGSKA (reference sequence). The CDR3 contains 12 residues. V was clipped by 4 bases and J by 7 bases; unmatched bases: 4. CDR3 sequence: CSAMTGPNIQYF. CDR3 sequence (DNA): TGCAGTGCTATGACAGGGCCGAACATTCAGTACTTC.

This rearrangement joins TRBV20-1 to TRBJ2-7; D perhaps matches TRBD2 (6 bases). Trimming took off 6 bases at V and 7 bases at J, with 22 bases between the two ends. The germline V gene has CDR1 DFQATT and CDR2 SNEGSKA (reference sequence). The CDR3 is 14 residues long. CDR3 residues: CSAPGEGAYNEQYF. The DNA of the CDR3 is TGCAGTGCCCCGGGGGAAGGAGCCTACAATGAGCAGTACTTC.

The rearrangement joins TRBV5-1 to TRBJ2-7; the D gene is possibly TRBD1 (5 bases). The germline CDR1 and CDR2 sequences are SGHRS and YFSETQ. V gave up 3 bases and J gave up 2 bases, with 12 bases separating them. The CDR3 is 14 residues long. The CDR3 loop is CASSSQGATYEQYF. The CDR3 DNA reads TGCGCCAGCAGCTCGCAAGGGGCCACCTACGAGCAGTACTTC.

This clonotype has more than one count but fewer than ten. CDR3 sequence: CASSVRGTGEQYF. CDR3 nucleotides: TGTGCCAGCAGCGTGCGGGGGACAGGAGAGCAGTACTTC. V is TRBV9 and J is TRBJ2-7; tentative D call: TRBD1 (8 bases). Trimming took 2 bases from V and 7 from J, leaving 13 bases between them. The CDR3 sequence is 13 residues long. Germline CDR1 reads SGDLS; CDR2 reads YYNGEE.

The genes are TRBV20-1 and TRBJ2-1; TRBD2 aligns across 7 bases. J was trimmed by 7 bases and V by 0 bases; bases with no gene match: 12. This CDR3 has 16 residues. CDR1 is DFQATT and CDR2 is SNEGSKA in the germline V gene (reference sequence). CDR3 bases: TGCAGTGCTAGAGATTTTCGCGGGGGAGAATTTAATGAGCAGTTCTTC. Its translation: CSARDFRGGEFNEQFF.

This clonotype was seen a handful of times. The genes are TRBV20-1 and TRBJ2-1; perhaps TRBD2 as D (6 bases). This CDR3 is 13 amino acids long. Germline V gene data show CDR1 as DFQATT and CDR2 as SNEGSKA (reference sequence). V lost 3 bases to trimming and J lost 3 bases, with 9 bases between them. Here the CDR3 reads CSASAGIYNEQFF. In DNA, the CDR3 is TGCAGTGCTAGTGCGGGAATCTACAATGAGCAGTTCTTC.

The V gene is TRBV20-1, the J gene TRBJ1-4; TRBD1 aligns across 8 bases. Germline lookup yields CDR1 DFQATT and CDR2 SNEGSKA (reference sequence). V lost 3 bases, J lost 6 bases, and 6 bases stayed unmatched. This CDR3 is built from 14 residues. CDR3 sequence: CSASFPGGHEKLFF. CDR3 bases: TGCAGTGCTAGTTTTCCAGGGGGCCATGAAAAACTGTTTTTT.

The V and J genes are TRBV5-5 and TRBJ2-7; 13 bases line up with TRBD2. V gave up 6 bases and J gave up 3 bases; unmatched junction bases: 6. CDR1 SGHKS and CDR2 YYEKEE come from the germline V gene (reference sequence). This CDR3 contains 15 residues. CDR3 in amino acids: CASTTGLAGVYEQYF. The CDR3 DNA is TGTGCCAGCACAACCGGACTAGCGGGGGTCTACGAGCAGTACTTC.

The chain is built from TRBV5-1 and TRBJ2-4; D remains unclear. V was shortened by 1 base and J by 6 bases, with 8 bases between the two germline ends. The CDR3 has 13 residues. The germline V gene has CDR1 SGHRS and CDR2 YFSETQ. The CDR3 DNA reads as TGCGCCAGCAGCTTGCGGACGGGAAACATTCAGTACTTC. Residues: CASSLRTGNIQYF. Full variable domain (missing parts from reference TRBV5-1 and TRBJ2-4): KAGVTQTPRYLIKTRGQQVTLSCSPISGHRSVSWYQQTPGQGLQFLFEYFSETQRNKGNFPGRFSGRQFSNSRSEMNVSTLELGDSALYLCASSLRTGNIQYFGAGTRLSVL.

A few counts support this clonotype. The CDR3 region is CASSRDRGNEKLFF. CDR3 bases: TGTGCCAGCAGCAGGGACAGGGGTAATGAAAAACTGTTTTTT. The rearrangement uses TRBV7-9 and TRBJ1-4, with 10 bases identical to TRBD1. The CDR3 totals 14 residues. The germline CDR1 and CDR2 sequences are SEHNR and FQNEAQ (reference sequence). V dropped 5 bases and J dropped 4; count of bases not matched to a gene: 1.

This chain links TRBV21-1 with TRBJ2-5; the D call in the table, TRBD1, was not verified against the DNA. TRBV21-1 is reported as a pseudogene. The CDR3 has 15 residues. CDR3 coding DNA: TGTGCCAGCAGCAAGGGACAGGGGAAGGCGGAGACCCAGTACTTC. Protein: CASSKGQGKAETQYF.

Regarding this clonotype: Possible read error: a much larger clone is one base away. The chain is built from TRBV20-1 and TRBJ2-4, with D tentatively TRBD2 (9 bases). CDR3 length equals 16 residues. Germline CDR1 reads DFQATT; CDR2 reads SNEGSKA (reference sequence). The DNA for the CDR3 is TGCAGTGCTAGACAGGGGGCGGGAGGGACCAAAAGCATTCAGTACTTC. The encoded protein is CSARQGAGGTKSIQYF.

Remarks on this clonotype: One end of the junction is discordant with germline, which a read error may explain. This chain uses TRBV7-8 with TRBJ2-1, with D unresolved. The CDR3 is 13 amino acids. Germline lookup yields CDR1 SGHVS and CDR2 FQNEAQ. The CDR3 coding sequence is TGTGCCAGCAGCGTAGCAGGAACGGATGAGCAGTTCTTC. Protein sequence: CASSVAGTDEQFF.

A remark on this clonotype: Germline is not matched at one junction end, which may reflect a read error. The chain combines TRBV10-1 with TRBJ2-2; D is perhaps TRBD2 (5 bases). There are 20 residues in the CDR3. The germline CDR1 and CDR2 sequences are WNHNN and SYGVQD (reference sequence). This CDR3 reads CASSVWGSSGLEVRTGELFF. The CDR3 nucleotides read TGCGCCAGCAGTGTCTGGGGATCTTCGGGGTTGGAGGTCCGCACCGGGGAGCTATTTTTT.